These T cell receptor beta chains were read from a single sample in a study of OX40 agonist ivuxolimab in advanced cancers. The repertoire was sequenced with immunoSEQ multiplex PCR; TCRdb's copy has only in-frame clones and lacks some. This sample has about 58,000 clones, with 70% to 90% found just once. Source: CD4+ or CD8+ T cells sorted from blood, taken in a trial of the OX40 agonist ivuxolimab. These receptors all stem from an adult with an advanced solid tumor such as melanoma, head and neck, liver or kidney cancer. Each CDR3 is given with its conserved first and last residue. The D gene is left open where the match is weak. The size of a clone is reported for some rows only, either as once, few or many, or as a class for expanded clones.

CDR3 protein	CDR3 DNA	clone size	J gene	D gene	V gene
CASSIIPRQGVSTYEQYF	TGTGCCAGTAGTATAATCCCCAGACAGGGGGTTTCAACCTACGAGCAGTACTTC	NA	TRBJ2-7	TRBD1	TRBV19
CASGLGGQANYEQYF	TGTGCTAGTGGTTTGGGGGGACAGGCTAACTACGAGCAGTACTTC	NA	TRBJ2-7	TRBD1	TRBV12-5
CASSLGGLAGTQETQYF	TGTGCCAGCAGCTTGGGGGGACTAGCGGGAACTCAAGAGACCCAGTACTTC	NA	TRBJ2-5	TRBD2	TRBV5-5
CASSPKWGGSNYGYTF	TGCGCCAGCAGCCCGAAATGGGGAGGATCTAACTATGGCTACACCTTC	NA	TRBJ1-2	NA	TRBV4-1
CASRLPGARETQYF	TGTGCCAGCAGACTACCGGGGGCGCGGGAGACCCAGTACTTC	NA	TRBJ2-5	NA	TRBV7-9
CASSVMTSGDEQFF	TGTGCCAGCAGCGTAATGACTAGCGGGGATGAGCAGTTCTTC	NA	TRBJ2-1	TRBD2	TRBV9
CASSLMMSDRPNQPQHF	TGTGCCAGCAGCTTAATGATGTCAGATCGACCCAATCAGCCCCAGCATTTT	NA	TRBJ1-5	NA	TRBV7-2
CASSLDLTAQGYTF	TGTGCCAGCAGCTTAGATTTAACAGCTCAAGGCTACACCTTC	NA	TRBJ1-2	NA	TRBV11-2
CASSLGVGAAGELFF	TGTGCCAGCAGCTTGGGGGTGGGGGCCGCCGGGGAGCTGTTTTTT	NA	TRBJ2-2	NA	TRBV7-2
CASSPGSRNTGELFF	TGTGCCAGCTCACCAGGCTCTCGGAACACCGGGGAGCTGTTTTTT	NA	TRBJ2-2	NA	TRBV18
CASSRVETGGGIYGYTF	TGTGCCAGTAGTAGGGTGGAGACAGGCGGTGGGATCTATGGCTACACCTTC	once	TRBJ1-2	NA	TRBV19
CASRLAGATIYEQYF	TGTGCCAGCAGACTAGCGGGGGCCACTATCTACGAGCAGTACTTC	NA	TRBJ2-7	TRBD2	TRBV6-5
CASTGTVETEAFF	TGTGCCAGCACGGGGACAGTGGAAACTGAAGCTTTCTTT	NA	TRBJ1-1	TRBD1	TRBV7-6
CASPSEGDTDTQYF	TGTGCCAGCCCCTCGGAGGGAGACACAGATACGCAGTATTTT	NA	TRBJ2-3	NA	TRBV7-9